This T cell receptor beta chain was documented in a study of T cell changes during pregnancy in multiple sclerosis. Produced via immunoSEQ multiplex PCR; TCRdb's table is partial and in-frame only. The sample lists roughly 48,000 clones, 88% occurring once. The CDR3 totals 16 residues. The germline CDR1 and CDR2 sequences are MNHEY and SVGAGI. V was pared by 0 bases and J by 4 bases, with 6 bases of the junction left unmatched. The chain employs TRBV6-5 and TRBJ2-5; TRBD2 agrees at 9 bases. Specimen: CD4+ T cells from peripheral blood mononuclear cells, collected in the second trimester of pregnancy. This TCR derives from a female donor with multiple sclerosis, enrolled in a pregnancy study. CDR3 residues: CASSYSGLALGETQYF. The CDR3 DNA sequence: TGTGCCAGCAGTTACTCCGGACTAGCGTTGGGAGAGACCCAGTACTTC.